Given below is one T cell receptor beta chain in context. The antigen remains unidentified. This record comes from a study of blood T cells in healthy people across ages. Study-wide points: Diversity figures derived from one million T cells were judged to underestimate the true value. CMV status of donors was not determined, possibly confounding expanded clonotype changes.

The CDR3 has 15 amino acids. Between the trimmed V and J ends, which lost 4 bases and 5 bases, there was a span of 17 bases. In germline, CDR1 is MGHRA, CDR2 YSYEKL. PCR was performed a second time for about 7 to 12 cycles using a sample-barcoded 5' primer and a J-beta primer mix. TCRdb ran MiXCR on the 5' RACE reads and lists one entry per CDR3 protein. The top ten clones hold about 6.7% of a sample with roughly 1.4 million distinct CDR3 sequences, approximately 59% of them seen once. The source of this sequence is a man in his late teens or twenties in good health. The sample consisted of blood. The chain couples TRBV4-1 to TRBJ2-5; D is unresolved. Here the CDR3 DNA reads TGCGCCAGCAGCCTTGGTCCTGTCGTTCAGGAGACCCAGTACTTC. Translating gives CASSLGPVVQETQYF.